This TCR beta chain derives from a study of cytotoxic CD8 clonotypes in ibrutinib-treated CLL. Study overall: Response sampling came at median approximately a year of treatment, ranging about 6 to 40 months.

Produced via immunoSEQ multiplex PCR; TCRdb's table is partial and in-frame only. Among some 290,000 clones listed, about 80% were seen once. In regard to this clone: The antigen remains unidentified.

Broader study findings: At baseline, clonality was higher than in age-matched healthy donors and correlated with CD8+ counts.

The sample was PBMCs, taken before ibrutinib treatment. The TCR comes from a human donor with chronic lymphocytic leukemia.

CDR3 protein: CAWRGLAGQEQYF. DNA for the CDR3: TGTGCCTGGAGGGGACTAGCGGGGCAAGAGCAGTACTTC. The rearrangement links TRBV30 to TRBJ2-7; the match to TRBD2 covers 13 bases. This CDR3 comprises 13 residues. Germline lookup yields CDR1 GTSNPN and CDR2 SVGIG (reference sequence). V was clipped by 3 bases and J by 7 bases; unmatched bases: 3. Supplemented by reference TRBV30 and TRBJ2-7, the full variable domain reads SQTIHQWPATLVQPVGSPLSLECTVEGTSNPNLYWYRQAAGRGLQLLFYSVGIGQISSEVPQNLSASRPQDRQFILSSKKLLLSDSGFYLCAWRGLAGQEQYFGPGTRLTVT.